These 8 T cell receptor beta chains originate from one sample sequenced in a study of blood T cell repertoires in COVID-19. The data were produced by immunoSEQ multiplex PCR, yet TCRdb's version contains in-frame clones alone and is incomplete. Of roughly 240,000 clones in the sample, approximately 84% are singletons; the top ten hold approximately 1.9%. Specimen: peripheral blood. These receptor sequences come from a woman of 80 years or more with acute or convalescent COVID-19.

V usage is TRBV5-1 and J usage is TRBJ2-5, with 7 bases aligning to TRBD2. Germline V gene sequence: CDR1 SGHRS, CDR2 YFSETQ. This CDR3 spans 15 amino acids. Germline trimming cut 6 bases from V and 4 bases from J; bases unmatched to any gene: 12. DNA of the CDR3: TGCGCCAGCACGTCGGGACTACGAGTAGGAGAGACCCAGTACTTC. Amino acid sequence: CASTSGLRVGETQYF.

This CDR3 reads CASSQDSVVAGYNEQFF. CDR3 bases: TGCGCCAGCAGCCAAGATAGTGTGGTAGCGGGGTACAATGAGCAGTTCTTC. This rearrangement joins TRBV4-3 to TRBJ2-1; 8 bases fit TRBD2. CDR1 is LGHNA, CDR2 YSLEER, per germline. J was trimmed by 4 bases and V by 0 bases; bases with no gene match: 8. The CDR3 runs to 17 residues.

The gene calls are TRBV19 and TRBJ1-6, with D uncertain. This CDR3 has 13 amino acids. Germline assignment: CDR1 LNHDA and CDR2 SQIVND (reference sequence). V dropped 6 bases and J dropped 7 bases, with 10 bases sitting between them. Here the CDR3 reads CASSREGNSPLHF. CDR3 nucleotide sequence: TGTGCCAGTAGCCGGGAAGGGAATTCACCCCTCCACTTT.

The chain has TRBV4-1 and TRBJ1-5; TRBD1 aligns across 7 bases. The CDR3 is made up of 18 amino acids. Germline lookup yields CDR1 MGHRA and CDR2 YSYEKL. The J segment lost 0 bases and the V segment lost 4 bases, leaving 12 bases of the junction unmatched. The CDR3 here is CASSLSRDSAYSNQPQHF. The CDR3 DNA is TGCGCCAGCAGCCTTAGCCGGGACAGCGCTTATAGCAATCAGCCCCAGCATTTT.

The chain employs TRBV7-8 and TRBJ2-3; 8 bases align to TRBD2. Germline CDR1 is SGHVS and CDR2 is FQNEAQ. With 5 bases clipped from V and 4 bases from J, the junction kept 5 bases outside the gene matches. CDR3 length: 14 residues. The CDR3 bases are TGTGCCAGCAGCATTCGGGGGGGATCAGATACGCAGTATTTT. Its protein is CASSIRGGSDTQYF.

The chain joins TRBV5-5 to TRBJ2-7, with D maybe TRBD2 (6 bases). This CDR3 spans 14 amino acids. Germline loops: CDR1 SGHKS, CDR2 YYEKEE (reference sequence). The germline V and J ends were trimmed by 4 bases and 7 bases, with 18 bases remaining between them. In nucleotides, the CDR3 is TGTGCCAGCAGCGGAGGGTCAGGCGTCGGAGAGCAGTACTTC. This encodes CASSGGSGVGEQYF.

In regard to this clone: The germline gene is not matched at one end of the junction; a read error may be the cause. In DNA form, the CDR3 reads TGTGCCAGCAGTTCACCCGGGACTGACGATTCCCACTTC. Encoded protein: CASSSPGTDDSHF. This chain uses TRBV6-6 with TRBJ2-4, with a weak D call TRBD2 (6 bases). This CDR3 has 13 residues. Germline CDR1 and CDR2: MNHNY and SVGAGI (reference sequence).

The chain combines TRBV21-1 with TRBJ2-2; the table calls TRBD1, which could not be checked here. TRBV21-1 corresponds to a pseudogene. This CDR3 comprises 16 residues. CDR3 amino acids: CASSVIEGADTGELFF. The DNA for the CDR3 is TGTGCCAGCAGCGTAATAGAGGGGGCGGACACCGGGGAGCTGTTTTTT.